The clone carrying this TCR beta chain was counted ten times or more. Its antigen is as yet unknown. Read coverage stops 3 residues before the CDR3 terminus; the germline J gene supplies the remainder. The record originates from a study of T cell clonality in common variable immunodeficiency. Germline values: CDR1 SGHRS, CDR2 YFSETQ. V shed 3 bases and J 2 bases; nucleotides not matched to a gene: 4. The CDR3 runs to 16 residues. TCRdb's table, derived via immunoSEQ multiplex PCR, lists solely in-frame clones and lacks some. There are some 14,000 clones in the sample, none observed a single time. Findings and limits, study-wide: Reportedly, TCR beta sequences from common variable immunodeficiency showed fewer deletions and N-nucleotide insertions.

The receptor comes from a human donor with common variable immunodeficiency. V is TRBV5-1 and J is TRBJ2-1, with 11 positions matching TRBD1. Sequenced material: peripheral blood mononuclear cells. CDR3 region: CASSYGQGATYNEQFF. Partial CDR3 DNA: TGCGCCAGCAGCTACGGACAGGGGGCGACCTACAATGAG.